The 28 T cell receptor beta chains listed next were all sequenced from one sample in a study of identical twins. TCRdb ran MiXCR on the 5' RACE reads and lists one entry per CDR3 protein. The profile shows around 960,000 distinct CDR3 sequences, around 12% of them singletons. The same sample was also used in a study of yellow fever vaccine responses in identical twins.

Sequencing was carried out using PBMCs. Every receptor here comes from a woman aged 18-30 years in good health.

This clonotype appeared a few times. V and J are TRBV12-3 or TRBV12-4 and TRBJ2-3; 8 positions match TRBD1. The CDR3 runs 15 residues. V lost 3 bases and J lost 3; bases outside the gene matches: 5. The DNA of the CDR3 is TGTGCCAGCAGTTTTGGGGACAGGCTTACAGATACGCAGTATTTT. Translation: CASSFGDRLTDTQYF.

This clonotype was counted a few times. The rearrangement joins TRBV27 to TRBJ2-3; 8 bases are a match to TRBD2. Germline V CDR1 and CDR2: MNHEY, SMNVEV (reference sequence). Germline trimming cut 5 bases from V and 5 bases from J; bases unmatched to any gene: 9. This CDR3 has 15 amino acids. CDR3 in DNA: TGTGCCAGCAGTCCGAAAGCGGGAGTGGGAGATACGCAGTATTTT. It specifies CASSPKAGVGDTQYF.

The chain carries TRBV11-2 and TRBJ2-1; the D gene could be TRBD1 or TRBD2 (5 bases each). Germline values: CDR1 SGHAT, CDR2 FQNNGV. CDR3 length: 14 residues. V lost 1 base to trimming and J lost 6 bases, with 10 bases between them. The CDR3 here is CASSLGGYFNEQFF. CDR3 in DNA: TGTGCCAGCAGCTTAGGGGGGTACTTCAATGAGCAGTTCTTC.

In this sample, this clonotype turned up many times. This sequence joins TRBV6-5 and TRBJ2-3; D may correspond to TRBD1 or TRBD2 (5 bases each). Germline CDR1 MNHEY, CDR2 SVGAGI. Trimming cost V 2 bases and J 1 base, with 7 bases left between them. The CDR3 is made up of 14 amino acids. The CDR3 bases are TGTGCCAGCAGTTACGGGACGGGCACAGATACGCAGTATTTT. Protein: CASSYGTGTDTQYF.

This clonotype has just a few counts. This chain links TRBV7-8 with TRBJ2-1; no firm D call. The V end was cut by 4 bases, the J end by 9 bases, with 7 bases between. The CDR3 is 11 residues long. Germline V gives CDR1 SGHVS, CDR2 FQNEAQ. CDR3 nucleotide sequence: TGTGCCAGCAGCTCTGAAGGTGAGCAGTTCTTC. Protein: CASSSEGEQFF.

This clonotype was detected many times. One junction end does not reproduce the germline sequence, and a read error may be involved. The chain joins TRBV5-1 to TRBJ2-2, with a weak D call TRBD2 (7 bases). The CDR3 has 15 amino acids. Germline CDR1 SGHRS, CDR2 YFSETQ. The DNA of the CDR3 is TGTGCCAGCAGTTTGGGGGGGCTGAACACCGGGGAGCTGTTTTTT. It is translated as CASSLGGLNTGELFF.

A few counts support this clonotype. The chain joins TRBV11-2 to TRBJ1-6, with no clear D. In germline, CDR1 is SGHAT, CDR2 FQNNGV. The CDR3 sequence is 11 residues long. V lost 1 base and J 9 bases, leaving 1 base between the germline ends. CDR3 sequence reads: CASSLVSPLHF. The CDR3 DNA reads as TGTGCCAGCAGCTTAGTTTCACCCCTCCACTTT.

The J gene is TRBJ1-1, the V gene TRBV5-1, with 10 bases lining up with TRBD1. Germline V gene data show CDR1 as SGHRS and CDR2 as YFSETQ. V lost 3 bases to trimming and J lost 0 bases; unmatched junction nucleotides: 5. This CDR3 region has 16 residues. The chain's CDR3 is CASSSRTGGMNTEAFF. The CDR3, as DNA: TGCGCCAGCAGCTCCAGGACAGGGGGGATGAACACTGAAGCTTTCTTT.

The table lists this clonotype with a few counts. The CDR3 sequence is CASSLSQGAGSPLHF. CDR3 nucleotide sequence: TGTGCCAGCAGTTTATCACAGGGGGCGGGGTCACCCCTCCACTTT. The chain is built from TRBV27 and TRBJ1-6; TRBD1 aligns across 9 bases. Germline V gene lookup returns CDR1 MNHEY and CDR2 SMNVEV (reference sequence). Trimming cost V 0 bases and J 10 bases; bases outside gene matches: 4. There are 15 residues in the CDR3.

The rearrangement links TRBV11-2 to TRBJ2-5; TRBD1 matches at 10 bases. Per the germline V gene, CDR1 is SGHAT and CDR2 is FQNNGV. The CDR3 loop spans 16 amino acids. J gave up 5 bases and V 1 base, and 7 bases lay outside the gene matches. CDR3 coding DNA: TGTGCCAGCAGCTTAGCCGGGACAGGGGTCAGGGAGACCCAGTACTTC. This codes for CASSLAGTGVRETQYF. The complete variable domain, with remaining parts taken from reference TRBV11-2 and TRBJ2-5, reads EAGVAQSPRYKIIEKRQSVAFWCNPISGHATLYWYQQILGQGPKLLIQFQNNGVVDDSQLPKDRFSAERLKGVDSTLKIQPAKLEDSAVYLCASSLAGTGVRETQYFGPGTRLLVL.

V and J are TRBV15 and TRBJ2-2; 9 bases map to TRBD1. The germline V gene has CDR1 LNHNV and CDR2 YYDKDF (reference sequence). V shed 6 bases and J 6 bases; nucleotides not matched to a gene: 8. The CDR3 spans 15 residues. The CDR3 nucleotides are TGTGCCACCAGGGACGGGACAGGGTTCTCCGGGGAGCTGTTTTTT. Translated, it gives CATRDGTGFSGELFF.

This chain links TRBV6-2 or TRBV6-3 with TRBJ1-5, with TRBD1 matching over 7 bases. CDR1 is MNHEY and CDR2 is SVGEGT in the germline V gene. The CDR3 covers 14 residues. J gave up 3 bases and V 6 bases, and 5 bases lay outside the gene matches. The chain's CDR3 is CASRRQGANQPQHF. In nucleotides, the CDR3 is TGTGCCAGCAGAAGACAGGGAGCCAATCAGCCCCAGCATTTT.

This clonotype was seen a handful of times. The gene calls are TRBV11-2 and TRBJ2-2; 10 bases are shared with TRBD2. CDR1 and CDR2 from the germline V gene are SGHAT and FQNNGV. The CDR3 is 16 amino acids. J lost 8 bases, V lost 0 bases, and 6 bases had no gene match. CDR3 residues: CASSLDLAGVSGELFF. Here the CDR3 DNA reads TGTGCCAGCAGCTTAGATCTAGCGGGAGTTTCAGGGGAGCTGTTTTTT. Full variable domain (missing parts from reference TRBV11-2 and TRBJ2-2): EAGVAQSPRYKIIEKRQSVAFWCNPISGHATLYWYQQILGQGPKLLIQFQNNGVVDDSQLPKDRFSAERLKGVDSTLKIQPAKLEDSAVYLCASSLDLAGVSGELFFGEGSRLTVL.

This clonotype appeared a few times. The chain recombines TRBV28 with TRBJ2-1, with D hard to call. Germline CDR1 MDHEN, CDR2 SYDVKM. This CDR3 is built from 11 residues. Between the trimmed V and J ends, which lost 1 base and 10 bases, there was a span of 5 bases. CDR3 amino acids: CASSLFLEQFF. The CDR3 DNA reads TGTGCCAGCAGTTTATTCCTCGAGCAGTTCTTC.

The chain is built from TRBV20-1 and TRBJ2-5, with D hard to call. Trimming took 5 bases from V and 1 from J, leaving 17 bases between them. Germline loops: CDR1 DFQATT, CDR2 SNEGSKA (reference sequence). The CDR3 loop spans 15 amino acids. CDR3 in DNA: TGCAGTGCTTTTTTCCGAGGCCCCCGCCAAGAGACCCAGTACTTC. Encoded protein: CSAFFRGPRQETQYF.

V is TRBV7-8 and J is TRBJ1-4; 7 nucleotides line up with TRBD1. Looked up from germline, CDR1 is SGHVS and CDR2 is FQNEAQ. The V segment lost 2 bases and the J segment 4 bases; nucleotides outside the gene matches: 4. This CDR3 is built from 15 residues. This CDR3 is CASSLRQGFNEKLFF. In DNA, the CDR3 is TGTGCCAGCAGCTTAAGACAGGGTTTTAATGAAAAACTGTTTTTT.

This clonotype has more than one count but fewer than ten. The chain is built from TRBV5-1 and TRBJ2-5, with a possible D match to TRBD1 (6 bases). There are 13 residues in the CDR3. Trimming stripped 3 bases from V and 5 bases from J, with 11 bases between. Germline V lookup: CDR1 SGHRS, CDR2 YFSETQ. The CDR3 nucleotides are TGCGCCAGCAGCTCCTGGACAGCGGAGACCCAGTACTTC. Translating gives CASSSWTAETQYF. Supplemented by reference TRBV5-1 and TRBJ2-5, the full variable domain reads KAGVTQTPRYLIKTRGQQVTLSCSPISGHRSVSWYQQTPGQGLQFLFEYFSETQRNKGNFPGRFSGRQFSNSRSEMNVSTLELGDSALYLCASSSWTAETQYFGPGTRLLVL.

This clonotype was counted between two and nine times. V is TRBV12-3 or TRBV12-4 and J is TRBJ2-4, with 8 bases lining up with TRBD2. CDR3 size: 16 residues. Trimming took 2 bases from V and 2 from J; bases not matched to a gene: 5. CDR3 region: CASSLTAGVTKNIQYF. CDR3 DNA sequence: TGTGCCAGCAGTTTAACAGCGGGAGTTACCAAAAACATTCAGTACTTC.

This clonotype showed up just a few times. The chain links TRBV27 to TRBJ1-1; D possibly corresponds to TRBD1 (6 bases). The V gene lost 7 bases and the J gene lost 1 base, with 13 bases spanning the gap. This CDR3 has 14 residues. Per the germline V gene, CDR1 is MNHEY and CDR2 is SMNVEV (reference sequence). The CDR3 reads CASKQQGENTEAFF. In nucleotides, the CDR3 is TGTGCCAGCAAACAACAGGGTGAGAACACTGAAGCTTTCTTT.

The chain is built from TRBV6-2 or TRBV6-3 and TRBJ2-1; perhaps TRBD1 as D (5 bases). Germline-derived CDR1 and CDR2 are MNHEY and SVGEGT. The V and J ends lost 0 bases and 0 bases respectively, with 6 bases between them. The CDR3 contains 15 residues. As DNA, the CDR3 is TGTGCCAGCAGTTACTCTCAGGGCTCCTACAATGAGCAGTTCTTC. It encodes CASSYSQGSYNEQFF.

This clonotype appeared a few times. This chain joins TRBV20-1 and TRBJ2-7; 9 bases are shared with TRBD1. This CDR3 comprises 14 residues. The trim removed 6 bases at V and 3 bases at J, leaving 9 bases unmatched. Germline V CDR1 and CDR2: DFQATT, SNEGSKA (reference sequence). CDR3 protein: CSAGGQGGIYEQYF. The CDR3 DNA reads as TGCAGTGCGGGGGGACAGGGTGGAATCTACGAGCAGTACTTC.

The chain recombines TRBV28 with TRBJ2-1; D may be TRBD1 (6 bases). Trimming pared 7 bases from V and 4 bases from J, leaving 11 bases between. This CDR3 is 13 amino acids long. Germline V CDR1 and CDR2: MDHEN, SYDVKM. In DNA, the CDR3 is TGTGCCAGCAACCCGGACAGTTACAATGAGCAGTTCTTC. This encodes CASNPDSYNEQFF.

The chain links TRBV6-1 to TRBJ2-5, with D perhaps being TRBD1 or TRBD2 (5 bases each). The CDR3 extends over 17 amino acids. Germline V gene sequence: CDR1 MNHNS, CDR2 SASEGT. The ends were cut back, 7 bases at V and 7 bases at J, with 28 bases in the middle. For the CDR3, the DNA is TGTGCCAGCAACCTTACCCCTCTATCGGGACGGATGGGGACCCAGTACTTC. Translated, it gives CASNLTPLSGRMGTQYF.

This clonotype was detected ten times or more. The chain couples TRBV11-2 to TRBJ2-1, with unresolved D. CDR1 SGHAT and CDR2 FQNNGV come from the germline V gene. This CDR3 has 13 amino acids. V was pared by 1 base and J by 5 bases, with 6 bases between. CDR3 protein: CASSLGLHNEQFF. The CDR3 DNA is TGTGCCAGCAGCTTAGGCCTACACAATGAGCAGTTCTTC.

The V and J genes are TRBV15 and TRBJ2-7; weak D call: TRBD2 (6 bases). Trimming shortened V by 4 bases and J by 0 bases, and 16 bases separated the two germline ends. The CDR3 runs 16 residues. The germline gives CDR1 LNHNV, CDR2 YYDKDF (reference sequence). CDR3 nucleotide sequence: TGTGCCACCAGCAAGCGAGCGGGTACCCTCTCCTACGAGCAGTACTTC. Protein sequence: CATSKRAGTLSYEQYF.

In its sample, this clonotype was seen a few times. As DNA, the CDR3 is TGTGCCAGCAGTTTATTTCCGGGACAGGGGGCAGATGGCTACACCTTC. Translating gives CASSLFPGQGADGYTF. The chain recombines TRBV28 with TRBJ1-2; TRBD1 aligns across 12 bases. This CDR3 is built from 16 residues. The germline gives CDR1 MDHEN, CDR2 SYDVKM. V shed 1 base, J shed 6 bases, and the junction held 6 bases outside the gene matches.

This clonotype appeared many times. The V and J genes are TRBV12-3 or TRBV12-4 and TRBJ1-1; maybe TRBD1 (5 bases). Trimming removed 3 bases at V and 0 bases at J, with 8 bases between. The CDR3 consists of 14 residues. CDR3 DNA sequence: TGTGCCAGCAGTTTCTCCAGGGTGAACACTGAAGCTTTCTTT. Amino acids: CASSFSRVNTEAFF.

This clonotype was picked up many times. In nucleotides, the CDR3 is TGTGCCAGCAGTGAAGCGCTGGGACAGGGAGGACAGCCCCAGCATTTT. Translating gives CASSEALGQGGQPQHF. J is TRBJ1-5 and V is TRBV6-1; TRBD1 matches 9 bases. J lost 7 bases, V lost 0 bases, and 7 bases had no gene match. Germline V lookup: CDR1 MNHNS, CDR2 SASEGT. This CDR3 is 16 amino acids long.